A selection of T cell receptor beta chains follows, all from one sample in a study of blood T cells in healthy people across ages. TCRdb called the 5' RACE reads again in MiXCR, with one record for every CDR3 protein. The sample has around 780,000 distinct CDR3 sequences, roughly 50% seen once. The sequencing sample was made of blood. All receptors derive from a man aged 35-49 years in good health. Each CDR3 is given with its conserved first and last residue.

CDR3 protein: CASSLDLGSYSNQPQHF
V gene: TRBV7-9

CDR3 protein: CSARIRPLANEQFF
V gene: TRBV20-1

CDR3 protein: CATSDLGQGVSYTF
V gene: TRBV24-1

CDR3 protein: CASSPTGGNVETQYF
V gene: TRBV11-1

CDR3 protein: CSVGEGTDTQYF
V gene: TRBV20-1

CDR3 protein: CASSDLGQGDETQYF
V gene: TRBV18

CDR3 protein: CASSSTRTAQETQYF
V gene: TRBV11-2

CDR3 protein: CASSFSGVVAKNIQYF
V gene: TRBV7-2

CDR3 protein: CASKGQGPSYEQYF
V gene: TRBV12-3/TRBV12-4

CDR3 protein: CASLQEYTGELFF
V gene: TRBV5-4

CDR3 protein: CAYQPASTYEQYF
V gene: TRBV28

CDR3 protein: CASSTKAGESTDAQYF
V gene: TRBV4-2

CDR3 protein: CASRTGTANEKLFF
V gene: TRBV12-3/TRBV12-4

CDR3 protein: CASSSQVYNEQFF
V gene: TRBV7-9

CDR3 protein: CASSFLAGSGNEQYF
V gene: TRBV7-2

CDR3 protein: CASSQIAGADEKLFF
V gene: TRBV6-2/TRBV6-3

CDR3 protein: CASGDDSNYGYTF
V gene: TRBV12-3/TRBV12-4

CDR3 protein: CATQTSGAYNEQFF
V gene: TRBV15

CDR3 protein: CASSQTLSSYEQYF
V gene: TRBV7-2

CDR3 protein: CASSSGLAGRVDTQYF
V gene: TRBV27

CDR3 protein: CASSFGTVNQPQHF
V gene: TRBV27

CDR3 protein: CKTSADNEQFF
V gene: TRBV20-1

CDR3 protein: CASSLKANTGELFF
V gene: TRBV5-1

CDR3 protein: CASSLGFEGDGSGYTF
V gene: TRBV7-6

CDR3 protein: CASSERPGQGMEGYTF
V gene: TRBV2

CDR3 protein: CASSSSSGGNEQFF
V gene: TRBV7-2

CDR3 protein: CASSNIAGFGLGGEKLFF
V gene: TRBV7-8

CDR3 protein: CAGSIGLAENTGELFF
V gene: TRBV6-6

CDR3 protein: CASSLIPGNIQYF
V gene: TRBV11-3

CDR3 protein: CSARTLSGTSLPETQYF
V gene: TRBV20-1

CDR3 protein: CASSLPGGDYGYTF
V gene: TRBV9

CDR3 protein: CASSTGAGVDSPLHF
V gene: TRBV7-9

CDR3 protein: CATSDFSETGVPTWAYEQYF
V gene: TRBV24-1

CDR3 protein: CASSLLVGQETQYF
V gene: TRBV7-6

CDR3 protein: CATSRDLRGLKTQYF
V gene: TRBV15

CDR3 protein: CASSPNAYEQYF
V gene: TRBV7-9

CDR3 protein: CASSASRTWDEQYF
V gene: TRBV4-3

CDR3 protein: CASSLDREGSSYEQYF
V gene: TRBV11-2

CDR3 protein: CSASADLESYNSPLHF
V gene: TRBV20-1

CDR3 protein: CASSGTSGRKTGELFF
V gene: TRBV6-5

CDR3 protein: CASSLSSFTDTRYF
V gene: TRBV27

CDR3 protein: CASSYSIQETQYF
V gene: TRBV6-2/TRBV6-3

CDR3 protein: CGVEIPGLQETQYF
V gene: TRBV29-1

CDR3 protein: CSARDAGTNTGEQFF
V gene: TRBV20-1

CDR3 protein: CATSLQGATDTQYF
V gene: TRBV15

CDR3 protein: CASRGTGSILGTQYF
V gene: TRBV25-1